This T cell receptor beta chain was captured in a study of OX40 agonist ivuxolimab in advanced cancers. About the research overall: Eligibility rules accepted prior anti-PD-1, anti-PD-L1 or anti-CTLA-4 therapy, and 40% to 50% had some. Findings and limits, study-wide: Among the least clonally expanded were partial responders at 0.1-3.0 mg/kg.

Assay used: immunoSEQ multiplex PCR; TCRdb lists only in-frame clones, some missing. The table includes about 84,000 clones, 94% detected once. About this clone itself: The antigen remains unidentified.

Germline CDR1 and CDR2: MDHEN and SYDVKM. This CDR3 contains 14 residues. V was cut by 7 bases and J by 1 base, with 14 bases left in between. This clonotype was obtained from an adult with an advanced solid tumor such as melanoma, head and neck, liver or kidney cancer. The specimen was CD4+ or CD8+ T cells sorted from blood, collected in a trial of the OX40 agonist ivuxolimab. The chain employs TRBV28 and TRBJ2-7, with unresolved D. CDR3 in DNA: TGTGCCAGCACCCCTAGGAGACTTTCCTACGAGCAGTACTTC. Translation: CASTPRRLSYEQYF.